These 10 T cell receptor beta chains originate from one sample sequenced in a study of blood T cell repertoires in COVID-19. Libraries were prepared by immunoSEQ multiplex PCR; TCRdb keeps only in-frame clonotypes and omits some of them. Among tens of thousands of clones listed, about 90% were seen once. Material: peripheral blood. The receptor set was obtained from a man of 80 years or more in a cohort sampled during active COVID-19.

This clone was observed once. This chain uses TRBV5-1 with TRBJ2-3, with 10 nucleotides matching TRBD2. J gave up 2 bases and V 1 base, and 4 bases lay outside the gene matches. Germline CDR1 and CDR2: SGHRS and YFSETQ. The CDR3 consists of 16 residues. The CDR3 here is CASSLTAGGITDTQYF. As DNA, the CDR3 is TGCGCCAGCAGCTTGACAGCGGGAGGGATCACAGATACGCAGTATTTT.

The rearrangement uses TRBV6-5 and TRBJ1-3; D unclear. This CDR3 has 14 amino acids. The germline V gene encodes CDR1 MNHEY and CDR2 SVGAGI. V lost 6 bases, J lost 0 bases, and 9 bases lay in between. CDR3 protein: CASRSGFSGNTIYF. In DNA, the CDR3 is TGTGCCAGCAGATCAGGATTCTCTGGAAACACCATATATTTT.

The V call is TRBV18, the J call TRBJ1-2; 7 bases are shared with TRBD1. CDR1 is KGHSH and CDR2 is LQKENI in the germline V gene. The CDR3 covers 13 residues. V lost 3 bases and J lost 4; bases outside the gene matches: 2. The DNA for the CDR3 is TGTGCCAGCTCACCTGGGACAGCCTATGGCTACACCTTC. Residues: CASSPGTAYGYTF.

The V and J genes are TRBV19 and TRBJ2-3; 11 bases line up with TRBD2. The CDR3 is 15 residues long. Germline-derived CDR1 and CDR2 are LNHDA and SQIVND (reference sequence). J was trimmed by 4 bases and V by 8 bases; bases with no gene match: 8. This CDR3 is CASVTSGNPSDTQYF. CDR3 DNA sequence: TGTGCCAGTGTGACTAGCGGGAATCCCTCAGATACGCAGTATTTT.

The V gene is TRBV4-2, the J gene TRBJ1-6, with TRBD1 as a possible D gene (5 bases). Germline values: CDR1 LGHNA, CDR2 YNFKEQ. V lost 3 bases and J 6 bases, leaving 12 bases between the germline ends. CDR3 length: 15 residues. CDR3 nucleotides: TGTGCCAGCAGCCAGGGGGGGGGAAGTAATTCACCCCTCCACTTT. Translating it yields CASSQGGGSNSPLHF.

This clone was found once. The chain couples TRBV30 to TRBJ1-1, with D perhaps matching TRBD1 (5 bases). The V and J ends lost 0 bases and 5 bases respectively, with 16 bases between them. CDR1 GTSNPN and CDR2 SVGIG come from the germline V gene (reference sequence). The CDR3 runs to 15 residues. CDR3 in DNA: TGTGCCTGGAGTGTGGGTATGGGGGGAGGAACTGAAGCTTTCTTT. Translating it yields CAWSVGMGGGTEAFF.

This sequence joins TRBV5-1 and TRBJ2-3, with 14 bases identical to TRBD2. Per germline, CDR1 SGHRS and CDR2 YFSETQ. There are 18 residues in the CDR3. The V segment lost 2 bases and the J segment 4 bases; nucleotides outside the gene matches: 9. Here the CDR3 DNA reads TGCGCCAGCAGCTTTCCGGGACTAGCGGGAGAAATGTCAGATACGCAGTATTTT. Its protein product is CASSFPGLAGEMSDTQYF.

This clone was counted a single time. The rearrangement joins TRBV30 to TRBJ2-1; 7 bases match TRBD1. This CDR3 is 15 amino acids long. Per the germline V gene, CDR1 is GTSNPN and CDR2 is SVGIG (reference sequence). Trimming took 5 bases from V and 6 from J; bases not matched to a gene: 13. The CDR3 DNA reads TGTGCCTGGCTCGCCAACAGGGGTCACGGCAATGAGCAGTTCTTC. The encoded protein is CAWLANRGHGNEQFF.

The rearrangement joins TRBV11-2 to TRBJ1-2, with TRBD1 matching over 11 bases. Germline V gene sequence: CDR1 SGHAT, CDR2 FQNNGV. The CDR3 has 15 amino acids. V shed 7 bases and J 3 bases; nucleotides not matched to a gene: 7. CDR3 protein: CASTLMGQGDYGYTF. For the CDR3, the DNA is TGTGCCAGCACCCTTATGGGACAGGGGGACTATGGCTACACCTTC.

This clone was picked up one time. The chain joins TRBV5-1 to TRBJ1-2; no firm D call. Between the trimmed V and J ends, which lost 0 bases and 0 bases, there was a span of 6 bases. This CDR3 spans 14 amino acids. CDR1 and CDR2 (germline): SGHRS, YFSETQ. The CDR3 sequence is CASSLGRTNYGYTF. The CDR3 DNA reads TGCGCCAGCAGCTTGGGCAGGACTAACTATGGCTACACCTTC.